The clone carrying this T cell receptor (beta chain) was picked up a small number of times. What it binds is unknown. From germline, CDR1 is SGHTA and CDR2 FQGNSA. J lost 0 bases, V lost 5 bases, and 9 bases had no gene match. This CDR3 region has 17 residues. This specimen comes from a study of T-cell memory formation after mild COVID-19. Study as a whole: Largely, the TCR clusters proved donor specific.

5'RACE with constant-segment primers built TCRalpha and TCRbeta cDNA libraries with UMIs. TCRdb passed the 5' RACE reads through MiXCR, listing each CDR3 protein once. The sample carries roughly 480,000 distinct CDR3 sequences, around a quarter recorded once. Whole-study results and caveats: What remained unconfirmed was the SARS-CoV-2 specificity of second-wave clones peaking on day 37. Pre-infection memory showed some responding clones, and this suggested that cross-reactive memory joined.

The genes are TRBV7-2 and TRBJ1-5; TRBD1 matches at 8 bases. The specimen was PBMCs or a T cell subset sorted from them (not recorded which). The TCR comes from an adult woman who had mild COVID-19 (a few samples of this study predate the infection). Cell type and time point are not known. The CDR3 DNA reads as TGTGCCAGCAGCGATACCCTACAGGGGGATAGCAATCAGCCCCAGCATTTT. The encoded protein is CASSDTLQGDSNQPQHF.